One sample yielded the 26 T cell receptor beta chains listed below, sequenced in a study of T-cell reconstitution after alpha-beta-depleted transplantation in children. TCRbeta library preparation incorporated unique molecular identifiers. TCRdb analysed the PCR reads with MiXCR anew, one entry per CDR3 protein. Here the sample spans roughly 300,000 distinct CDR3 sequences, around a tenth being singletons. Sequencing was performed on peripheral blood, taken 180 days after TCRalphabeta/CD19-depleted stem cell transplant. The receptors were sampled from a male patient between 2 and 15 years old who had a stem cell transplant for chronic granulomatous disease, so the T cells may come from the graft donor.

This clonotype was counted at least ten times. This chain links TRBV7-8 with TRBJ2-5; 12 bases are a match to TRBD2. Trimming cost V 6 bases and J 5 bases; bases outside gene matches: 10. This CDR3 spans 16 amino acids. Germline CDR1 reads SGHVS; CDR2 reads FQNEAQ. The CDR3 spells CASSYTLLAGGETQYF. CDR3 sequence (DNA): TGTGCCAGCAGTTATACGCTACTAGCGGGGGGCGAGACCCAGTACTTC.

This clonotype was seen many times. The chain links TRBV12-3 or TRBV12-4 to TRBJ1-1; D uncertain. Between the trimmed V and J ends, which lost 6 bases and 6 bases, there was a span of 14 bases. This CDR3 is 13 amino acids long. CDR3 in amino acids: CASSSFSFAEAFF. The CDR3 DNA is TGTGCCAGCAGCTCCTTTTCCTTCGCTGAAGCTTTCTTT.

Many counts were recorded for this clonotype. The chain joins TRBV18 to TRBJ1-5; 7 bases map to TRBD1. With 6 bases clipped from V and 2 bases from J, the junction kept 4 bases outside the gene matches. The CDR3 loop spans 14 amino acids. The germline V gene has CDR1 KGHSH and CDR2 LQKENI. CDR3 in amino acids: CASSHGQGNQPQHF. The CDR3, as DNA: TGTGCCAGCTCCCATGGACAGGGCAATCAGCCCCAGCATTTT.

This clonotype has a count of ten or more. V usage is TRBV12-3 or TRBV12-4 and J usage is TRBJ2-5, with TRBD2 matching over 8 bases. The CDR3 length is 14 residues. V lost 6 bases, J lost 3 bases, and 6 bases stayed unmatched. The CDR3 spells CASSQGLGEETQYF. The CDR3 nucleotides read TGTGCCAGCAGCCAGGGACTAGGCGAAGAGACCCAGTACTTC.

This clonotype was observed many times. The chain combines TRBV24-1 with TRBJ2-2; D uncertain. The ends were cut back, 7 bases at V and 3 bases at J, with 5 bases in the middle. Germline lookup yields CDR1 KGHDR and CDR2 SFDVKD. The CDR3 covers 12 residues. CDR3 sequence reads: CATRGDTGELFF. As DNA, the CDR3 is TGTGCCACCAGAGGCGACACCGGGGAGCTGTTTTTT.

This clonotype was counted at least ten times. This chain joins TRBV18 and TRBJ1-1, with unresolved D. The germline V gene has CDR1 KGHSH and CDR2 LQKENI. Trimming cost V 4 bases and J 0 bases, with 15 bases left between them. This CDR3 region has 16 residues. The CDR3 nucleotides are TGTGCCAGCTCACTCCTCCCGGTGGCCATGAACACTGAAGCTTTCTTT. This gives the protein CASSLLPVAMNTEAFF.

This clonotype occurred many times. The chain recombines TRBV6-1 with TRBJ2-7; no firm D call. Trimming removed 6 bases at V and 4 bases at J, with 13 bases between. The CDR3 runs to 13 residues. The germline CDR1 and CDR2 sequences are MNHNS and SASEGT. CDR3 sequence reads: CASRERSFYEQYF. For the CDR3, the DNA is TGTGCCAGCAGGGAACGATCTTTTTACGAGCAGTACTTC.

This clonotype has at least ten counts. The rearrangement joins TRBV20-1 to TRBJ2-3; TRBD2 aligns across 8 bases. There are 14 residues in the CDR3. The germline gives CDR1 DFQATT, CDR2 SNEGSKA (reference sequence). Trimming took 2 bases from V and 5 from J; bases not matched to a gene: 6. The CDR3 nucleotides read TGCAGTGCTAGACAGAGCGGGGGTCGAGATACGCAGTATTTT. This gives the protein CSARQSGGRDTQYF.

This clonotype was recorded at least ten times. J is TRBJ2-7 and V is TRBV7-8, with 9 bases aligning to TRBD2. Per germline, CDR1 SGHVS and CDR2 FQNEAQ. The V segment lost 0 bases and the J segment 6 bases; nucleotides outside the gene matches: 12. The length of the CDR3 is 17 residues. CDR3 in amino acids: CASSLAIQREASIEQYF. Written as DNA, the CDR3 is TGTGCCAGCAGCTTAGCGATACAGCGGGAGGCGAGCATCGAGCAGTACTTC. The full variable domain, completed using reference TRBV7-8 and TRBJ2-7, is GAGVSQSPRYKVAKRGQDVALRCDPISGHVSLFWYQQALGQGPEFLTYFQNEAQLDKSGLPSDRFFAERPEGSVSTLKIQRTQQEDSAVYLCASSLAIQREASIEQYFGPGTRLTVT.

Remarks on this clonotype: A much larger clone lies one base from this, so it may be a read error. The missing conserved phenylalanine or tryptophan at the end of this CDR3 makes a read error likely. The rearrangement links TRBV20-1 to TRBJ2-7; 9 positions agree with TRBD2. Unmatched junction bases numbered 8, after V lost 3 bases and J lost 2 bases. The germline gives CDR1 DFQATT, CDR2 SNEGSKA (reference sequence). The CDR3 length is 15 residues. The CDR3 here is CSASAVTSGPYEQYL. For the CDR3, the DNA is TGCAGTGCTAGTGCCGTGACTAGCGGTCCCTACGAGCAGTACCTC.

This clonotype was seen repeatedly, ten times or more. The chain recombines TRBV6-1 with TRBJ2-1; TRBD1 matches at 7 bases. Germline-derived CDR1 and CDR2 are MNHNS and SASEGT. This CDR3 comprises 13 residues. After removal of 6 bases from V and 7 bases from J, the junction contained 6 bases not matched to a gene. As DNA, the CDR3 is TGTGCCAGCAGATTTGACAGGGAGAATGAGCAGTTCTTC. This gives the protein CASRFDRENEQFF.

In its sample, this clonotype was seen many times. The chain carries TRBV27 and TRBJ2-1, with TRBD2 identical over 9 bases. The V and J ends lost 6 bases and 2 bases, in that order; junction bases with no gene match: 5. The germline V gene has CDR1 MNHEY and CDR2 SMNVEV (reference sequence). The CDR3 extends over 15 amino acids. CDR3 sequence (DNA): TGTGCCAGCAGCCAGAGCGGGAGGCCCTACAATGAGCAGTTCTTC. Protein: CASSQSGRPYNEQFF.

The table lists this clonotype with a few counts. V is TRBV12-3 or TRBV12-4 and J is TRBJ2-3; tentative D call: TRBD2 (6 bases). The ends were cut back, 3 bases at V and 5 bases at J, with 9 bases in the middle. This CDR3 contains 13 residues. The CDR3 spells CASSFARGDTQYF. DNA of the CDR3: TGTGCCAGCAGTTTCGCGCGGGGAGATACGCAGTATTTT.

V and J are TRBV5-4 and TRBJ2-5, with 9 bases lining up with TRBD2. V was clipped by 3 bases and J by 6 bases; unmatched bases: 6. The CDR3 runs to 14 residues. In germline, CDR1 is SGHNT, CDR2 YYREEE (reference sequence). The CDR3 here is CASSSGTSKQTQYF. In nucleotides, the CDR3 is TGTGCCAGCAGCTCCGGGACTAGCAAACAGACCCAGTACTTC.

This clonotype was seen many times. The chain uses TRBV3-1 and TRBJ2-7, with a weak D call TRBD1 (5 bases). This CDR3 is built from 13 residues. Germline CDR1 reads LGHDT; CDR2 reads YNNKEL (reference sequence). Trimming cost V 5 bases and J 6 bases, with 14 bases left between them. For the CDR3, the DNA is TGTGCCAGCAGCAACCCCGACAGTTTCGAGCAGTACTTC. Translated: CASSNPDSFEQYF.

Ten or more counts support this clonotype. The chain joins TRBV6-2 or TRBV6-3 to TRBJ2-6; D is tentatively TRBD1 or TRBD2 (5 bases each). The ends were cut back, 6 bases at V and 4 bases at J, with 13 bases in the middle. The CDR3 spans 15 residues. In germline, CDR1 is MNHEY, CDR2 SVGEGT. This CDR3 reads CASSGDGPGANVLTF. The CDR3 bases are TGTGCCAGCAGCGGGGACGGCCCGGGGGCCAACGTCCTGACTTTC.

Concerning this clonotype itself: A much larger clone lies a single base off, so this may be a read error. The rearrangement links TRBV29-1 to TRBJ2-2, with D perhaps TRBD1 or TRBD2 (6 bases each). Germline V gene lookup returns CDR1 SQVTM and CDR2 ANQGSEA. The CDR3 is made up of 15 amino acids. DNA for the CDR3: TGCAGCGTTGAGAACCGGGACAAGAACACCGGGGGGCTGTTTTTT. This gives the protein CSVENRDKNTGGLFF.

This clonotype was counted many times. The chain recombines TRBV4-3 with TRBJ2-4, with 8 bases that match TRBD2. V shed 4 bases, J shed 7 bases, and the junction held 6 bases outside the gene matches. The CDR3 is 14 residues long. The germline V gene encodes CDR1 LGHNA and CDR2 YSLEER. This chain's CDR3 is CASSPTSSGNIQYF. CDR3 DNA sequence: TGCGCCAGCAGCCCAACTTCTAGCGGGAACATTCAGTACTTC.

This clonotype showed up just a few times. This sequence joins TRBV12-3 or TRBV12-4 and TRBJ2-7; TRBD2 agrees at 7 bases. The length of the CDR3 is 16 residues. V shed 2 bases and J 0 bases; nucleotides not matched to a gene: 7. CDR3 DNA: TGTGCCAGCAGTTTATATCCGGGAGGCGACTCCTACGAGCAGTACTTC. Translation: CASSLYPGGDSYEQYF.

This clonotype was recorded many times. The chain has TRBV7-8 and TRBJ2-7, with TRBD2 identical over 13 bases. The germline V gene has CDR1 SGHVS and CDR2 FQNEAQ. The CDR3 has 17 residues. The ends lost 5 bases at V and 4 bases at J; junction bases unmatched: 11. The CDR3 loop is CASSELAGGVVRYEQYF. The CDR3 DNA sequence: TGTGCCAGCAGCGAACTAGCGGGAGGGGTGGTGCGGTACGAGCAGTACTTC. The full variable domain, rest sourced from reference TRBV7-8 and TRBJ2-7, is GAGVSQSPRYKVAKRGQDVALRCDPISGHVSLFWYQQALGQGPEFLTYFQNEAQLDKSGLPSDRFFAERPEGSVSTLKIQRTQQEDSAVYLCASSELAGGVVRYEQYFGPGTRLTVT.

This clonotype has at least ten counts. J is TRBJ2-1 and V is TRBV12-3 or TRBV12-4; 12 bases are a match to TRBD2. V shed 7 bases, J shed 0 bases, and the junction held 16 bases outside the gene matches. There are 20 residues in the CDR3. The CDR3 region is CASTLPPGLAGQSSYNEQFF. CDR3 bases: TGTGCCAGCACCCTTCCTCCGGGACTAGCGGGCCAGAGCTCCTACAATGAGCAGTTCTTC.

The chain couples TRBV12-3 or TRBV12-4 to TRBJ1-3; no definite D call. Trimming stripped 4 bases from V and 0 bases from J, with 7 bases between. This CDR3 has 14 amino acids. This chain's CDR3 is CASSSSSSGNTIYF. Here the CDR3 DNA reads TGTGCCAGCAGTTCATCCAGCTCTGGAAACACCATATATTTT.

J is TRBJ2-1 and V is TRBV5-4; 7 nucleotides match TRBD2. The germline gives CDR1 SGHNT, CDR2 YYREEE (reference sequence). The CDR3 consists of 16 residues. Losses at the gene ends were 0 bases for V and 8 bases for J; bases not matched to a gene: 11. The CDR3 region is CASSLVVRGVTHEQFF. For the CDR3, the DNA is TGTGCCAGCAGCTTGGTAGTTCGGGGGGTCACCCATGAGCAGTTCTTC.

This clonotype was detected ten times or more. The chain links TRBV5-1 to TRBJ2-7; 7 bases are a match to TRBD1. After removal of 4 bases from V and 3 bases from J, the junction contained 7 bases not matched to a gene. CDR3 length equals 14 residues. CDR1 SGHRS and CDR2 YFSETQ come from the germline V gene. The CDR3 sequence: CASSIRQGNYEQYF. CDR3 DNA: TGCGCCAGCAGCATACGACAGGGTAACTACGAGCAGTACTTC.

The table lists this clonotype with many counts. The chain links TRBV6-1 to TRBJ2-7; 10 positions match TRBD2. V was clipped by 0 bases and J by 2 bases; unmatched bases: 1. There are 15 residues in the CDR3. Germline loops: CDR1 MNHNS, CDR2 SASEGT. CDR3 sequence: CASSEALAGAYEQYF. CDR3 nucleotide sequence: TGTGCCAGCAGTGAAGCGCTAGCGGGAGCCTACGAGCAGTACTTC.

CDR3 DNA sequence: TGCAGTGCTAGATCGGCGGGACAGGGATATTCACCCCTCCACTTT. Translating it yields CSARSAGQGYSPLHF. This sequence joins TRBV20-1 and TRBJ1-6; 9 bases map to TRBD1. The CDR3 spans 15 residues. CDR1 is DFQATT and CDR2 is SNEGSKA in the germline V gene (reference sequence). With 2 bases clipped from V and 8 bases from J, the junction kept 7 bases outside the gene matches.